Below are 13 T cell receptor beta chains sequenced from a single sample in a study of T cell repertoires in cytomegalovirus infection. No cognate antigen is known for these TCRs. MiXCR, applied by TCRdb to the reads, yields one record per CDR3 protein. Found here are 51,000 or so distinct CDR3 sequences, about 20% of them singletons; the top ten hold 80%. This specimen was CD8+ T cells from cultured PBMCs, taken from culture after CMV antigen stimulation. These receptors were obtained from a human donor in good health (CMV status not recorded). Some clones in this sample may be carry-over from other donors' samples.

The gene calls are TRBV4-1 and TRBJ2-6; either TRBD1 or TRBD2 may fit D (7 bases each). V was trimmed by 4 bases and J by 0 bases, leaving 16 bases between them. CDR1 and CDR2 (germline): MGHRA, YSYEKL. The CDR3 length is 18 residues. The CDR3 nucleotides read TGCGCCAGCAGCCCCCGGGGAGGGGGCAGCTCTGGGGCCAACGTCCTGACTTTC. This codes for CASSPRGGGSSGANVLTF.

The chain carries TRBV20-1 and TRBJ1-4, with no clear D. V lost 2 bases and J 0 bases, leaving 16 bases between the germline ends. CDR3 length: 17 residues. Germline V CDR1 and CDR2: DFQATT, SNEGSKA (reference sequence). CDR3 DNA sequence: TGCAGTGCTAGAACGTCGTGGCAGGTTTCAACTAATGAAAAACTGTTTTTT. Protein sequence: CSARTSWQVSTNEKLFF.

This clonotype was seen many times. V and J are TRBV6-1 and TRBJ1-4, with 9 nucleotides matching TRBD1. V dropped 5 bases and J dropped 5; count of bases not matched to a gene: 6. CDR1 is MNHNS and CDR2 is SASEGT in the germline V gene. This CDR3 is built from 15 residues. This CDR3 reads CASSSATGGNEKLFF. DNA for the CDR3: TGTGCCAGCAGTTCAGCGACAGGGGGGAATGAAAAACTGTTTTTT.

This clonotype was detected only a few times. J is TRBJ2-1 and V is TRBV7-2, with TRBD2 identical over 12 bases. The V segment lost 2 bases and the J segment 9 bases; nucleotides outside the gene matches: 5. This CDR3 has 15 amino acids. Germline CDR1 is SGHTA and CDR2 is FQGNSA. Here the CDR3 DNA reads TGTGCCAGCAGCTTAACTAGCGGGGGGCGGGGTGAGCAGTTCTTC. This codes for CASSLTSGGRGEQFF.

Comment on this clonotype: One end of the junction varies from germline; a read error may be responsible. V and J are TRBV10-3 and TRBJ2-6, with TRBD1 as a possible D gene (5 bases). Germline CDR1 reads ENHRY; CDR2 reads SYGVKD. CDR3 size: 16 residues. DNA for the CDR3: TGTGCCATCAGTGACATAATAATCTCTGGGGCCAACGGCCTGACTTTC. Translated, it gives CAISDIIISGANGLTF.

The gene calls are TRBV14 and TRBJ2-2; D is ambiguous. CDR1 and CDR2 (germline): SGHDN, FVKESK. Between the trimmed V and J ends, which lost 6 bases and 7 bases, there was a span of 9 bases. The CDR3 contains 12 residues. The CDR3 sequence: CASSRIGGELFF. In DNA form, the CDR3 reads TGTGCCAGCAGTCGAATCGGCGGGGAGCTGTTTTTT.

The chain combines TRBV7-8 with TRBJ1-5; 7 positions match TRBD1. Trimming removed 6 bases from V and 6 bases from J; junction bases left unmatched: 11. Germline V gene data show CDR1 as SGHVS and CDR2 as FQNEAQ. The CDR3 runs 15 residues. CDR3 sequence reads: CASSLGTGVGQPQHF. Here the CDR3 DNA reads TGTGCCAGCAGTCTCGGTACAGGGGTTGGTCAGCCCCAGCATTTT.

The V call is TRBV4-1, the J call TRBJ2-3; D may be TRBD2 (6 bases). With 0 bases removed from V and 3 bases from J, the gap between germline ends came to 16 bases. Germline-derived CDR1 and CDR2 are MGHRA and YSYEKL. CDR3 length: 17 residues. The CDR3 bases are TGCGCCAGCAGCCAAGAGCCGGGACCCCGGGAGACAGATACGCAGTATTTT. This sequence encodes CASSQEPGPRETDTQYF.

Note on this clonotype: One end of the junction does not line up with germline, which may come from a read error. The J gene is TRBJ1-1, the V gene TRBV7-6; 10 bases line up with TRBD1. The germline V gene encodes CDR1 SGHVS and CDR2 FNYEAQ. The CDR3 length is 15 residues. The CDR3 nucleotides are TGTACCAGCAGCTCCTGGGACAGGGGAGACACTGAAGCTTTCTTT. Translated, it gives CTSSSWDRGDTEAFF.

V usage is TRBV12-3 or TRBV12-4 and J usage is TRBJ1-5, with D tentatively TRBD1 (5 bases). The CDR3 sequence is 14 residues long. V was cut by 1 base and J by 2 bases, with 6 bases left in between. CDR3 nucleotide sequence: TGTGCCAGCAGTTTAGGAGGGGGCAATCAGCCCCAGCATTTT. This codes for CASSLGGGNQPQHF.

This clonotype showed up just a few times. V gene TRBV7-2 combines with J gene TRBJ2-7; tentatively, D is TRBD2 (5 bases). Germline assignment: CDR1 SGHTA and CDR2 FQGNSA. The CDR3 loop spans 16 amino acids. V lost 4 bases and J lost 5, with 21 bases in between. CDR3 DNA: TGTGCCAGCAGCTCGATCGACCGACGTCGGGGTCACGAGCAGTACTTC. This translates into CASSSIDRRRGHEQYF. Full variable domain (remainder filled in from reference TRBV7-2 and TRBJ2-7): GAGVSQSPSNKVTEKGKDVELRCDPISGHTALYWYRQSLGQGLEFLIYFQGNSAPDKSGLPSDRFSAERTGGSVSTLTIQRTQQEDSAVYLCASSSIDRRRGHEQYFGPGTRLTVT.

The count of this clonotype is one. The chain combines TRBV5-1 with TRBJ2-1, with D unclear. V shed 0 bases and J shed 8 bases, with 15 bases lying between them. The CDR3 is 15 amino acids. Germline-derived CDR1 and CDR2 are SGHRS and YFSETQ. CDR3 amino acids: CASSLVARIDDEQFF. The CDR3 region has the DNA TGCGCCAGCAGCTTGGTGGCTAGAATTGACGATGAGCAGTTCTTC.

The chain has TRBV12-3 or TRBV12-4 and TRBJ1-1; no clear D gene. V shed 2 bases and J shed 7 bases, with 8 bases lying between them. This CDR3 has 12 residues. The CDR3 DNA reads TGTGCCAGCAGTTTACAGACCGTTGAAGCTTTCTTT. Translated: CASSLQTVEAFF.